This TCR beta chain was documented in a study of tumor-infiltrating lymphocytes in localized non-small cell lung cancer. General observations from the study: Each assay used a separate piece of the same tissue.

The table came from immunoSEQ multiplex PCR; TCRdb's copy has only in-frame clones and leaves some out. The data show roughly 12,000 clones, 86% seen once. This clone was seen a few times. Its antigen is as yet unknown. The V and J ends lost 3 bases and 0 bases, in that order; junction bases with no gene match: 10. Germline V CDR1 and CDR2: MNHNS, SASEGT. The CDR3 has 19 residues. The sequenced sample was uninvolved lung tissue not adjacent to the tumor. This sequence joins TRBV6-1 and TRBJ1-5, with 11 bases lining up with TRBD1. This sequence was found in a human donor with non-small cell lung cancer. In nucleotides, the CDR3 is TGTGCCAGCAGTGATAGAATAGGGACAGGGGGATATAGCAATCAGCCCCAGCATTTT. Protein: CASSDRIGTGGYSNQPQHF.